This T cell receptor (beta chain) was found in a study of T-cell memory formation after mild COVID-19. From 5'RACE with constant-segment primers came TCR alpha and TCR beta cDNA libraries that carried sample barcodes and UMIs. TCRdb redid the calling of the 5' RACE reads with MiXCR, one entry per CDR3 protein. The data show 300,000 to 400,000 distinct CDR3 sequences, with roughly 15% seen just once and about a fifth held by the top ten. Findings and caveats of the study: Pre-infection memory harbored some responding clones, suggesting cross-reactive memory joined.

This clonotype was counted only a few times. No antigen is known for it. Germline assignment: CDR1 LGHNA and CDR2 YSLEER. CDR3 length: 14 amino acids. V gave up 4 bases and J gave up 4 bases; unmatched junction bases: 6. Sequencing was performed on PBMCs or a T cell subset sorted from them (not recorded which). The TCR sequence derives from a man younger than 35 who had mild COVID-19 (a few samples of this study predate the infection). Cell type and time point are not known. This chain links TRBV4-3 with TRBJ1-2; TRBD1 matches 7 bases. CDR3 in amino acids: CASSPGTVLYGYTF. The CDR3 nucleotides read TGCGCCAGCAGCCCAGGGACAGTTCTCTATGGCTACACCTTC.